The subject of this entry is one TCR beta chain. Its specificity is unknown. V shed 3 bases and J shed 5 bases, with 14 bases lying between them. The CDR3 totals 15 residues. The V gene's germline CDR1 is KGHSH and CDR2 LQKENI. These data belong to a study of regulatory and conventional T cells in RAG deficiency. General study results and limits: RAG-deficient patients showed markedly lower Shannon entropy and higher Simpson indices than control T-cell subsets. Shorter CDR3s in all patient subsets; >85% Treg-Tconv overlap in Omenn.

The protocol was immunoSEQ multiplex PCR, while the TCRdb copy is restricted to in-frame clones and leaves out a portion. Among approximately 10,000 clones listed, approximately 94% were seen once. Regulatory T cells were sorted from blood as CD4+ CD25-high CD127-low cells. These data also featured in a second study, about regulatory T cells. Per that study: Primers: 52 TRBV forward and 13 TRBJ reverse.

Sequencing input: CD127- CD25+ CD4+ Tregs sorted from blood. The TCR was taken from a human donor in good health. The chain carries TRBV18 and TRBJ1-5, with D perhaps matching TRBD1 (6 bases). In DNA form, the CDR3 reads TGTGCCAGCTCACCCAGGGGCAGGGTTGATCAGCCCCAGCATTTT. Encoded protein: CASSPRGRVDQPQHF.